This TCR beta chain was captured by sequencing in a study of blood T cell repertoires in COVID-19. Study overall: From the United States, Italy and Spain came samples of acute and convalescent COVID-19. Sources were T cells, B-cell-depleted T cells, or PBMCs; the material itself was cDNA or gDNA.

The Seattle site enrolled patients during active infection and followed them longitudinally. Generated by immunoSEQ multiplex PCR, the TCRdb table keeps only in-frame clones and is missing some. The sample consists of about 180,000 clones, approximately 78% of them appearing once. The CDR3 is 16 amino acids. Trimming at V came to 5 bases and at J to 4 bases, leaving 9 bases not matched to a gene. Germline values: CDR1 MNHEY, CDR2 SVGEGT. The sequenced sample was peripheral blood. The rearrangement joins TRBV6-2 or TRBV6-3 to TRBJ2-3, with 10 bases fitting TRBD2. This clonotype was obtained from a woman of 80 years or more with COVID-19, enrolled during active disease. The DNA of the CDR3 is TGTGCCAGCAGTGTACTAGCGGGGCCGGGCCCAGATACGCAGTATTTT. It yields the protein CASSVLAGPGPDTQYF.